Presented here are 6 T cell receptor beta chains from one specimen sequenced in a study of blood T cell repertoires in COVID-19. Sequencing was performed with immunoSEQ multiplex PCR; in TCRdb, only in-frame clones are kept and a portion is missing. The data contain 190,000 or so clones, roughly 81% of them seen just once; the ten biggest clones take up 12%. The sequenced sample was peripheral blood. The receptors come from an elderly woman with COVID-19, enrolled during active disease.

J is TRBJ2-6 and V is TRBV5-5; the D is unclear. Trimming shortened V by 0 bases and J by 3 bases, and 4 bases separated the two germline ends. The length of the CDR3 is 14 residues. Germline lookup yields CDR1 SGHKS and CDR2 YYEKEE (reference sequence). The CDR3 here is CASSLDIGANVLTF. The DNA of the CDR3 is TGTGCCAGCAGCTTGGACATTGGGGCCAACGTCCTGACTTTC.

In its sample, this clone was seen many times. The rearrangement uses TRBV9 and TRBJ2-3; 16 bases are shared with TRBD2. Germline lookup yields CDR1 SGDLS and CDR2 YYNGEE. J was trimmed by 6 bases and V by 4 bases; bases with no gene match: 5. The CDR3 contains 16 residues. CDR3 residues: CASSKGLAGGADTQYF. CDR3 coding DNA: TGTGCCAGCAGCAAGGGACTAGCGGGGGGGGCGGATACGCAGTATTTT. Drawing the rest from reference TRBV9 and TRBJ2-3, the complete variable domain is DSGVTQTPKHLITATGQRVTLRCSPRSGDLSVYWYQQSLDQGLQFLIQYYNGEERAKGNILERFSAQQFPDLHSELNLSSLELGDSALYFCASSKGLAGGADTQYFGPGTRLTVL.

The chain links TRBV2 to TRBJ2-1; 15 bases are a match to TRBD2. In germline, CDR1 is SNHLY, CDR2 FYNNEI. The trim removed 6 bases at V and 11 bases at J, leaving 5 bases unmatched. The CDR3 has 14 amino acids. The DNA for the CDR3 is TGTGCCAGCAGCGGGACTAGCGGGAGGACTCAGCAGTTCTTC. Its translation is CASSGTSGRTQQFF.

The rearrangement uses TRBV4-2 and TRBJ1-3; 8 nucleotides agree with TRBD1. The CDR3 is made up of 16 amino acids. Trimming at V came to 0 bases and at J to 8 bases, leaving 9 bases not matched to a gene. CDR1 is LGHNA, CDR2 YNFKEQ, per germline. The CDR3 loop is CASSQEVNRGIDTIYF. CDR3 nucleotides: TGTGCCAGCAGCCAAGAGGTTAACAGGGGGATTGACACCATATATTTT.

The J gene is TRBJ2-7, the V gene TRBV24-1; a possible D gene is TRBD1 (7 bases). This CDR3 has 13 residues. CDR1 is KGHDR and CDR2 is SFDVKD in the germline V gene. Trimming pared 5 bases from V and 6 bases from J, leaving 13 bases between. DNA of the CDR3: TGTGCCACCAGTGCTTACAGGGGAGGCGAGCAGTACTTC. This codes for CATSAYRGGEQYF.

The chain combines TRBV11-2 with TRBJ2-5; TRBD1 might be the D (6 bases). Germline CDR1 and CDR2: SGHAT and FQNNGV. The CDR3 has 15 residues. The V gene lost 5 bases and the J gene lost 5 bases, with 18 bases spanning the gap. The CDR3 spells CASSVTDSSWETQYF. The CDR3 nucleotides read TGTGCCAGCAGCGTAACGGACAGTTCCTGGGAGACCCAGTACTTC.